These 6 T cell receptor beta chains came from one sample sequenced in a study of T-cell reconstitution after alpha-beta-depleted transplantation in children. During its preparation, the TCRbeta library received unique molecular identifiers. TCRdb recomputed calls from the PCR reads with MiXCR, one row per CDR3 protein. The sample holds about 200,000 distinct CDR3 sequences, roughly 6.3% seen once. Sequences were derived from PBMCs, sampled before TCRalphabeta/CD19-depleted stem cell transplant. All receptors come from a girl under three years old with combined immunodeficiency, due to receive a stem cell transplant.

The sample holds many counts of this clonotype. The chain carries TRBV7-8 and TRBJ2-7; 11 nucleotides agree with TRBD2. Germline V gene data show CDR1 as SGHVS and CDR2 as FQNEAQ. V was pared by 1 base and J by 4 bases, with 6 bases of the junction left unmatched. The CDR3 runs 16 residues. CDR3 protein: CASSLVNSGGGYEQYF. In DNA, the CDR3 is TGTGCCAGCAGCTTAGTGAATAGCGGGGGGGGATACGAGCAGTACTTC.

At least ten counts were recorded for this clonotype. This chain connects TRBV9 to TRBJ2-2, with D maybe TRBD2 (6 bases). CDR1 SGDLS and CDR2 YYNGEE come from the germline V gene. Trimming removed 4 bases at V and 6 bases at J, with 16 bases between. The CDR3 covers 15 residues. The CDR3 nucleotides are TGTGCCAGCAGCCCACCGGGACCGGGGGCCGGGGAGCTGTTTTTT. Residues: CASSPPGPGAGELFF. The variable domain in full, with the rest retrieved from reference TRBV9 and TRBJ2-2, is DSGVTQTPKHLITATGQRVTLRCSPRSGDLSVYWYQQSLDQGLQFLIQYYNGEERAKGNILERFSAQQFPDLHSELNLSSLELGDSALYFCASSPPGPGAGELFFGEGSRLTVL.

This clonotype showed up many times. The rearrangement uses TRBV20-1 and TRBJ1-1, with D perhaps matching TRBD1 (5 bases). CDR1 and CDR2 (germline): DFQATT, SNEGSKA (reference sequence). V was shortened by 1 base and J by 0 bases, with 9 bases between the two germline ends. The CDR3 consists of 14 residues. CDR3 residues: CSARVRAVNTEAFF. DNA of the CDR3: TGCAGTGCTAGAGTCAGGGCCGTGAACACTGAAGCTTTCTTT.

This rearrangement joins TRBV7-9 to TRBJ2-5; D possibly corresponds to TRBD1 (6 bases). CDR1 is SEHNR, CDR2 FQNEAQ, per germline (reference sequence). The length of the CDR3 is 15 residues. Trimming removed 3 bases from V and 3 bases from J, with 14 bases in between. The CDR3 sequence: CASSLGPNREETQYF. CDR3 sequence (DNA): TGTGCCAGCAGCTTGGGACCGAACAGGGAAGAGACCCAGTACTTC.

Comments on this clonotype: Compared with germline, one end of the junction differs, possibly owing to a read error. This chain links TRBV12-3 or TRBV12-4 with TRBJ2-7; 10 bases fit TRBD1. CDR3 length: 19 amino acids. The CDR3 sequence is CTSSSKPGQGLGPLYEQYF. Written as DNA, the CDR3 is TGTACCAGCAGTTCTAAACCGGGACAGGGGTTAGGCCCGTTGTACGAGCAGTACTTC.

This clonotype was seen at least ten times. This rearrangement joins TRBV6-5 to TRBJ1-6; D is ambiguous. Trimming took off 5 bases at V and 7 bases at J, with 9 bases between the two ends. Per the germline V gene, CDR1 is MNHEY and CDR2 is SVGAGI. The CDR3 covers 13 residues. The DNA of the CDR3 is TGTGCCAGCAGTCCCCCGGGGAATTCACCCCTCCACTTT. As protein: CASSPPGNSPLHF.